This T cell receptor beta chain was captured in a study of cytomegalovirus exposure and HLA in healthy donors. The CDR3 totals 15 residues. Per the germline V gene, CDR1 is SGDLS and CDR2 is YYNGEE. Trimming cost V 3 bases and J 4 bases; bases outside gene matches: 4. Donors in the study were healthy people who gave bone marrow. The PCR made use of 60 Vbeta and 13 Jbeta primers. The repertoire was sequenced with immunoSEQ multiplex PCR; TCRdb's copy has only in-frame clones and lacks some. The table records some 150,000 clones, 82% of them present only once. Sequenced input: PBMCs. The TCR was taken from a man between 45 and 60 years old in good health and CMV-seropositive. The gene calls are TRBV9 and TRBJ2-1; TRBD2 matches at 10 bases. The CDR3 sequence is CASSGGLAAYNEQFF. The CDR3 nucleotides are TGTGCCAGCAGCGGCGGACTAGCGGCTTACAATGAGCAGTTCTTC.